What follows are 18 T cell receptor beta chains derived from one specimen sequenced in a study of vaccination effects on CD4 cells after COVID-19. Repertoires were generated with immunoSEQ multiplex PCR, while TCRdb's copy carries only in-frame clones and drops some. The table records 65,000 to 90,000 clones, 65% to 85% of them present only once. After expansion with viral peptide pools in the ViraFEST assay, antigen-specific CD4+ T cells were sequenced. Subsequent to a culture period of 10 to 11 days, CD4+ T cells were isolated. The study found no prior SARS-CoV-2 infection in the vaccine recipients, who tested negative for nucleocapsid antibodies. These receptors have no known antigen. Specimen: CD4+ T cells from PBMCs cultured with HCoV-NL63 spike peptides, collected before COVID-19 vaccination. The receptor set was obtained from a human donor who received a COVID-19 vaccine.

This sequence joins TRBV2 and TRBJ2-3; D is perhaps TRBD1 (5 bases). The CDR3 totals 13 residues. The germline V gene encodes CDR1 SNHLY and CDR2 FYNNEI. Deletions cut 6 bases from V and 3 bases from J, with 10 bases between. CDR3 loop: CASRPDSTDTQYF. The CDR3 DNA is TGTGCCAGCAGACCTGACAGTACAGATACGCAGTATTTT.

V is TRBV10-3 and J is TRBJ1-3; 10 bases match TRBD1. The CDR3 consists of 15 residues. The trim removed 10 bases at V and 2 bases at J, leaving 8 bases unmatched. Germline CDR1 and CDR2: ENHRY and SYGVKD. The CDR3 reads CATQAGTGAGNTIYF. Written as DNA, the CDR3 is TGTGCCACTCAGGCCGGGACAGGGGCTGGAAACACCATATATTTT.

This chain joins TRBV4-3 and TRBJ2-5; no firm D call. V was trimmed by 1 base and J by 3 bases, leaving 15 bases between them. The CDR3 is made up of 16 amino acids. In germline, CDR1 is LGHNA, CDR2 YSLEER. The CDR3 reads CASSQVWHSVEETQYF. In DNA, the CDR3 is TGCGCCAGCAGCCAAGTCTGGCACAGCGTGGAAGAGACCCAGTACTTC.

The chain carries TRBV6-2 or TRBV6-3 and TRBJ1-5, with D unresolved. CDR3 length: 16 residues. Germline assignment: CDR1 MNHEY and CDR2 SVGEGT. V was shortened by 5 bases and J by 4 bases, with 18 bases between the two germline ends. The CDR3 sequence: CASSARTWRENQPQHF. CDR3 DNA sequence: TGTGCCAGCAGTGCCAGAACCTGGAGGGAAAATCAGCCCCAGCATTTT.

The V call is TRBV6-5, the J call TRBJ1-2, with 10 bases matching TRBD1. The V gene end was trimmed by 8 bases and the J gene end by 4 bases; junction bases not matched to a gene: 10. Germline V gene sequence: CDR1 MNHEY, CDR2 SVGAGI. The CDR3 consists of 15 residues. CDR3 amino acids: CASHDPGTGAYGYTF. CDR3 DNA sequence: TGTGCCAGCCACGACCCCGGGACAGGGGCCTATGGCTACACCTTC.

This clone was detected a few times. This chain connects TRBV20-1 to TRBJ2-1; possibly TRBD1 for D (5 bases). CDR1 DFQATT and CDR2 SNEGSKA come from the germline V gene (reference sequence). Trimming took 5 bases from V and 5 from J, leaving 10 bases between them. The CDR3 is 12 residues long. The CDR3: CSAGGAHNEQFF. The DNA for the CDR3 is TGCAGTGCTGGTGGGGCCCACAATGAGCAGTTCTTC.

The chain recombines TRBV18 with TRBJ2-1, with D tentatively TRBD2 (6 bases). Germline values: CDR1 KGHSH, CDR2 LQKENI. V was trimmed by 1 base and J by 1 base, leaving 8 bases between them. The CDR3 contains 15 residues. The chain's CDR3 is CASSPRGESYNEQFF. Written as DNA, the CDR3 is TGTGCCAGCTCACCACGCGGGGAGTCCTACAATGAGCAGTTCTTC.

V is TRBV7-8 and J is TRBJ1-1; D is perhaps TRBD1 (5 bases). V was shortened by 5 bases and J by 6 bases, with 13 bases between the two germline ends. The CDR3 is 13 residues long. Germline loops: CDR1 SGHVS, CDR2 FQNEAQ. CDR3 coding DNA: TGTGCCAGCAGCCCAGGACATTATTCTGAAGCTTTCTTT. Translated: CASSPGHYSEAFF. The whole variable domain, filled in from reference TRBV7-8 and TRBJ1-1, reads GAGVSQSPRYKVAKRGQDVALRCDPISGHVSLFWYQQALGQGPEFLTYFQNEAQLDKSGLPSDRFFAERPEGSVSTLKIQRTQQEDSAVYLCASSPGHYSEAFFGQGTRLTVV.

This clone has a handful of counts. The V and J genes are TRBV18 and TRBJ1-5; maybe TRBD1 (6 bases). The CDR3 consists of 17 residues. The V gene's germline CDR1 is KGHSH and CDR2 LQKENI. Trimming cost V 3 bases and J 6 bases, with 21 bases left between them. Written as DNA, the CDR3 is TGTGCCAGCTCACCGACGGAGGGGGGTATAATGGGTCAGCCCCAGCATTTT. Translating gives CASSPTEGGIMGQPQHF.

The gene calls are TRBV5-1 and TRBJ1-3; D is undetermined. CDR1 is SGHRS and CDR2 is YFSETQ in the germline V gene. Deletions cut 4 bases from V and 0 bases from J, with 17 bases between. The CDR3 consists of 17 residues. The CDR3, as DNA: TGCGCCAGCAGCCCTTTCGAGTTTTTTTCCTCTGGAAACACCATATATTTT. The encoded protein is CASSPFEFFSSGNTIYF.

This sequence joins TRBV28 and TRBJ2-5, with D maybe TRBD1 (5 bases). CDR3 length: 14 amino acids. Germline V CDR1 and CDR2: MDHEN, SYDVKM. The germline V and J ends were trimmed by 1 base and 6 bases, with 12 bases remaining between them. The CDR3 nucleotides are TGTGCCAGCAGTTTATTGGGCAGGGCGAAGACCCAGTACTTC. Protein: CASSLLGRAKTQYF.

The genes are TRBV6-6 and TRBJ2-2; D is unresolved. Germline V CDR1 and CDR2: MNHNY, SVGAGI (reference sequence). Trimming took 6 bases from V and 3 from J, leaving 5 bases between them. The CDR3 spans 12 residues. CDR3 protein: CASSRDTGELFF. The CDR3 DNA follows: TGTGCCAGCAGCCGGGACACCGGGGAGCTGTTTTTT.

This clone was counted between two and nine times. The CDR3 here is CASSNVPDSPLHF. The CDR3 region has the DNA TGTGCCAGTAGTAATGTTCCGGATTCACCCCTCCACTTT. This sequence joins TRBV19 and TRBJ1-6; no clear D gene. V was cut by 4 bases and J by 8 bases, with 9 bases left in between. The length of the CDR3 is 13 residues. CDR1 LNHDA and CDR2 SQIVND come from the germline V gene (reference sequence).

The chain combines TRBV2 with TRBJ2-5; TRBD2 matches at 10 bases. J was trimmed by 4 bases and V by 3 bases; bases with no gene match: 5. The CDR3 runs to 15 residues. Germline V gene data show CDR1 as SNHLY and CDR2 as FYNNEI. The CDR3: CASSDERGGLETQYF. In nucleotides, the CDR3 is TGTGCCAGCAGTGATGAGCGGGGGGGCCTAGAGACCCAGTACTTC.

This chain links TRBV29-1 with TRBJ1-4, with TRBD1 as a possible D gene (6 bases). Between the trimmed V and J ends, which lost 6 bases and 3 bases, there was a span of 11 bases. Germline V gene data show CDR1 as SQVTM and CDR2 as ANQGSEA. The CDR3 covers 13 residues. This CDR3 is CSVRGGANEKLFF. The CDR3 nucleotides read TGCAGCGTCCGGGGGGGCGCTAATGAAAAACTGTTTTTT.

The V gene is TRBV14, the J gene TRBJ2-3; 10 positions agree with TRBD1. This CDR3 is 16 amino acids long. With 3 bases clipped from V and 2 bases from J, the junction kept 5 bases outside the gene matches. From germline, CDR1 is SGHDN and CDR2 FVKESK. This chain's CDR3 is CASSHGTGAFTDTQYF. For the CDR3, the DNA is TGTGCCAGCAGCCACGGGACAGGGGCTTTCACAGATACGCAGTATTTT.

The chain links TRBV5-8 to TRBJ2-4; D is uncertain. The CDR3 sequence is 11 residues long. CDR1 and CDR2 from the germline V gene are SGHTS and YDEGEE. With 4 bases removed from V and 7 bases from J, the gap between germline ends came to 6 bases. The chain's CDR3 is CASSVGNIQYF. CDR3 DNA sequence: TGTGCCAGCAGCGTAGGTAACATTCAGTACTTC.

V gene TRBV18 combines with J gene TRBJ2-5; D remains ambiguous. This CDR3 has 14 residues. Germline-derived CDR1 and CDR2 are KGHSH and LQKENI. V gave up 3 bases and J gave up 1 base, with 9 bases separating them. The CDR3 sequence is CASSPQYSQETQYF. CDR3 bases: TGTGCCAGCTCACCCCAGTACTCCCAAGAGACCCAGTACTTC.